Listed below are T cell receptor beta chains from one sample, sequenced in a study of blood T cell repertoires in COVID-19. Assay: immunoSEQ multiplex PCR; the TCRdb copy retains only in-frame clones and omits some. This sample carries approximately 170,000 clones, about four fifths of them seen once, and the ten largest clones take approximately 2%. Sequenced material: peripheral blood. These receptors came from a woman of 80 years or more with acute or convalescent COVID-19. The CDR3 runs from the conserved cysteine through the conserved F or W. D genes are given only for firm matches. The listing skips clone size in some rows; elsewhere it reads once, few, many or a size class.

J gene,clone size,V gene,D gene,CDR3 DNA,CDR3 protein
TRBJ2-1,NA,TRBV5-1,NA,TGCGCCAGCAGCCCGGGGTTTTACAATGAGCAGTTCTTC,CASSPGFYNEQFF
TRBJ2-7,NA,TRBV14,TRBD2,TGTGCCAGCAGCCGAGGGACTAGCGGGAGCGAGCAGTACTTC,CASSRGTSGSEQYF
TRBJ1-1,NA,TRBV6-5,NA,TGTGCCAGCAGCGCAACAGTGAACACTGAAGCTTTCTTT,CASSATVNTEAFF
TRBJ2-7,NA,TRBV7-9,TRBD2,TGTGCCAGCAGCTTAGGAGCGGGAGGGCCCAGAGAGCAGTACTTC,CASSLGAGGPREQYF
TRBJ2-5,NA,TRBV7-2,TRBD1,TGTGCCAGCAGCGAGGGAAGACAGGGGGAGACCCAGTACTTC,CASSEGRQGETQYF
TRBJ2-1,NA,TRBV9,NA,TGTGCCAGCAGCGGGGCGCTCTACAATGAGCAGTTCTTC,CASSGALYNEQFF
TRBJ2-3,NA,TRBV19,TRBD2,TGTGCCAGTAGTATTACATCCGGGACTAGCGTAACAGATACGCAGTATTTT,CASSITSGTSVTDTQYF
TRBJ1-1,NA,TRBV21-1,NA,TGTGCCAGCATGCGGGGGCAGAACACTGAAGCTTTCTTT,CASMRGQNTEAFF
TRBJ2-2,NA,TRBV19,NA,TGTGCCAGTAGTATAGGGCAGGGAAAAGGCGGGGAGCTGTTTTTT,CASSIGQGKGGELFF
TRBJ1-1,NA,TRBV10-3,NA,TGTGCCACCTGGGGGGAGTTTGAAGCTTTCTTT,CATWGEFEAFF
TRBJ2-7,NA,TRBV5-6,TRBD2,TGTGCCAGCAGCCTTAGCGGGAAAACCTACGAGCAGTACTTC,CASSLSGKTYEQYF
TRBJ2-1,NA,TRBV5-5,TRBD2,TGTGCCAGCAGCCCGGGACTAGCGGTCTACAATGAGCAGTTCTTC,CASSPGLAVYNEQFF
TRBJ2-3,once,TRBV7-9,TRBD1,TGTGCCAGCAGAGGTTTGGGACAGAGCACAGATACGCAGTATTTT,CASRGLGQSTDTQYF
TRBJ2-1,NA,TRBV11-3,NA,TGTGCCAGCAGCTTAGCGTCCCCTTACAATGAGCAGTTCTTC,CASSLASPYNEQFF
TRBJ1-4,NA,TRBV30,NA,TGTGCCTGGAGGGGAGGGGAAAATGAAAAACTGTTTTTT,CAWRGGENEKLFF
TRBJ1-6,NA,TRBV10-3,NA,TGTGCCATCAGTCTTGGAAGGACAGATTCACCCCTCCACTTT,CAISLGRTDSPLHF
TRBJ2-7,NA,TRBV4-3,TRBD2,TGCGCCAGCAGCCAAGAACTAGCGGGAGGGATCTCCTACGAGCAGTACTTC,CASSQELAGGISYEQYF
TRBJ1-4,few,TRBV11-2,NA,TGTGCCAGCAGCTTAGACAGTCCTTCGGGTGAAAAACTGTTTTTT,CASSLDSPSGEKLFF
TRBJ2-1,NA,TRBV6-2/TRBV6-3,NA,TGTGCCAGCAGCCCGACTTCTTACAATGAGCAGTTCTTC,CASSPTSYNEQFF
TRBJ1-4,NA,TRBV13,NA,TGTGCCAGCAGCGCCCGGACAGTGGGTAATGAAAAACTGTTTTTT,CASSARTVGNEKLFF
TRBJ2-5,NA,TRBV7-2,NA,TGTGCCAGCAGCTTGGTACGGGGAGACCAAGAGACCCAGTACTTC,CASSLVRGDQETQYF
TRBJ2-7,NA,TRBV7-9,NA,TGTGCCAGCAGCTTAGTTACAGGGAACTACGAGCAGTACTTC,CASSLVTGNYEQYF
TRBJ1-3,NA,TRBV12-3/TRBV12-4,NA,TGTGCCAGCACCTCTCGGTCTGGAAACACCATATATTTT,CASTSRSGNTIYF
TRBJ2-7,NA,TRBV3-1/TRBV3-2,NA,TGTGCCAGCAGCCTTCAGACGACTACCTACGAGCAGTACTTC,CASSLQTTTYEQYF
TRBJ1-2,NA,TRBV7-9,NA,TGTGCCAGCAGCCAACAGGGTCGGGGCTACACCTTC,CASSQQGRGYTF